This is a list of T cell receptor beta chains from one sample in a study of control samples from healthy donors and cancer patients. Profiled with immunoSEQ multiplex PCR; TCRdb holds only in-frame clones, not every one. Among about 140,000 clones listed, about 89% were seen once. The specimen was blood. The receptors derive from a man in his late teens or twenties in good health. Both conserved end residues are part of each CDR3. The D gene is left open where the match is weak. The listing skips clone size in some rows; elsewhere it reads once, few, many or a size class.

>-|-|TRBV27
CASSLFNTGELFF
>-|TRBD1|TRBV6-5
CASQEGANSPLHF
>-|-|TRBV15
CATSREYGFWGPQHF
>-|TRBD2|TRBV5-1
CASGLGTSGDTGELFF
>once|-|TRBV7-9
CASSLDGPGEQYF
>-|-|TRBV19
CASSIFTGRNTEAFF
>-|TRBD2|TRBV6-5
CASRAGGVYNEQFF
>-|-|TRBV12-5
CASGLYGPGTDTQYF
>-|TRBD1|TRBV6-5
CASSYLQQGVGGYTF
>few|-|TRBV5-4
CASSLGGEVSYNSPLHF
>once|-|TRBV28
CASSFGPYEQYF
>-|TRBD1|TRBV6-2/TRBV6-3
CASSYTGAWNEQFF
>-|-|TRBV6-6
CASSYSISGAGNTIYF
>-|TRBD2|TRBV6-5
CASSAGGTGELFF
>-|TRBD2|TRBV7-2
CASSLVGGGSTDTQYF
>-|-|TRBV5-1
CASSFGLTGQETQYF
>-|-|TRBV18
CASSPGAGAEYSNQPQHF
>-|-|TRBV4-2
CASSQGVWGETYEQYF
>-|-|TRBV6-2/TRBV6-3
CASRPFRQFHQPQHF
>-|-|TRBV28
CARAGANSGNTIYF
>-|TRBD1|TRBV5-1
CASNPGTGQGYNEQFF
>-|-|TRBV24-1
CATSDPGTFGYTF
>-|TRBD2|TRBV7-9
CASSSTSGEIYNEQFF
>-|TRBD1|TRBV4-2
CASSQGGGTGSEKLFF
>-|-|TRBV20-1
CSASISLGHEQYF
>-|-|TRBV4-1
CASSQESRVNYGYTF
>-|-|TRBV29-1
CSVRRQDTEAFF
>-|-|TRBV11-1
CASSLTGHGNTIYF
>-|-|TRBV5-5
CASSTSGGNTIYF
>-|TRBD1|TRBV23-1
CASSQPLTADRAPSNTEAFF
>once|-|TRBV7-2
CASSPISGYGTGELFF
>-|-|TRBV2
CASTRDLNTEAFF
>-|-|TRBV6-5
CASEGELNGYEQYF
>-|TRBD2|TRBV3-1/TRBV3-2
CASSRQGLAGSYEQYF
>once|-|TRBV19
CASSIVTVVEQPQHF
>-|-|TRBV7-9
CASSRGSPNTEAFF